These 3 T cell receptor beta chains came from one sample sequenced in a study of early T cells in non-severe SARS-CoV-2 infection. TCRdb recomputed calls from the 5' RACE reads with MiXCR, one row per CDR3 protein. The table has 45,000 to 55,000 distinct CDR3 sequences, under 7.5% seen once. The sequencing input was whole blood. These receptors were collected from an adult who was a healthcare worker with PCR-confirmed SARS-CoV-2 infection or an uninfected control (not recorded which).

This clonotype came up a few times. The chain carries TRBV7-6 and TRBJ2-2; possible D gene TRBD2, 5 bases. CDR1 is SGHVS, CDR2 FNYEAQ, per germline. Trimming left V 5 bases short and J 5 bases short, with 9 bases between. The CDR3 totals 13 residues. CDR3 bases: TGTGCCAGCAGCGAAACTAGTACCGGGGAGCTGTTTTTT. Its translation: CASSETSTGELFF. Drawing the rest from reference TRBV7-6 and TRBJ2-2, the complete variable domain is GAGVSQSPRYKVTKRGQDVALRCDPISGHVSLYWYRQALGQGPEFLTYFNYEAQQDKSGLPNDRFSAERPEGSISTLTIQRTEQRDSAMYRCASSETSTGELFFGEGSRLTVL.

This chain connects TRBV11-2 to TRBJ2-5; 8 positions match TRBD1. Germline assignment: CDR1 SGHAT and CDR2 FQNNGV. The CDR3 sequence is 15 residues long. V lost 5 bases, J lost 3 bases, and 8 bases stayed unmatched. CDR3 residues: CASSHGTGEEETQYF. DNA for the CDR3: TGTGCCAGCAGCCACGGGACAGGCGAGGAAGAGACCCAGTACTTC.

V and J are TRBV11-2 and TRBJ2-7; D perhaps matches TRBD1 (6 bases). Germline values: CDR1 SGHAT, CDR2 FQNNGV. Trimming pared 5 bases from V and 4 bases from J, leaving 15 bases between. This CDR3 is built from 14 residues. The CDR3 coding sequence is TGTGCCAGCAGCCCCCGGACAGACTTATACGAGCAGTACTTC. This encodes CASSPRTDLYEQYF.